Listed here is a single T cell receptor (beta chain). This sample was included in a study of long-term antiretroviral therapy in people with HIV. Sequencing used immunoSEQ v3.0 at survey level. Some clones are missing from TCRdb's copy, which holds only in-frame ones; the method was immunoSEQ multiplex PCR. The profile shows over 10,000 clones, 82% of them singletons. The sequencing used unsorted PBMCs, collected roughly 8.1 years after starting antiretroviral therapy. The TCR originated in a man aged 50-59 years with HIV.

CDR3 loop: CASSGLALSIFNEKLFF. As DNA, the CDR3 is TGTGCCAGCAGTGGACTGGCCCTGTCTATCTTTAATGAAAAACTGTTTTTT. The chain is built from TRBV2 and TRBJ1-4, with D uncertain. Trimming stripped 4 bases from V and 4 bases from J, with 19 bases between. Germline lookup yields CDR1 SNHLY and CDR2 FYNNEI. The CDR3 length is 17 residues.